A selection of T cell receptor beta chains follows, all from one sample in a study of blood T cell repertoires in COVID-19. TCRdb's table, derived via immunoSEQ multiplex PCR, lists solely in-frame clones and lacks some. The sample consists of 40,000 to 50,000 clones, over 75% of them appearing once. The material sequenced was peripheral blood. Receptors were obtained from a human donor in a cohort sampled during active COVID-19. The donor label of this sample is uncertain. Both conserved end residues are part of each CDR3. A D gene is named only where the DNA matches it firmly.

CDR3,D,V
CSVRQGWNTEAFF,TRBD1,TRBV29-1
CATTSPCGTSTDTQYF,.,TRBV24-1
CASSLRDRGTGELFF,TRBD1,TRBV6-2/TRBV6-3
CASSERTVFHRPYEQYF,.,TRBV3-1/TRBV3-2
CASSLGAGELFF,.,TRBV11-1
CASSHPAGQGVNGYTF,TRBD1,TRBV23-1
CASSLVGRATNEKLFF,.,TRBV7-6
CASSPEGRNYGYTF,.,TRBV5-4
CASSWGTGSYNSPLHF,TRBD1,TRBV28
CASSQVLWHSSFANTGELFF,.,TRBV16
CASSQGYRVTEAFF,.,TRBV4-3
CASAPPRDEQYF,.,TRBV12-5
CASSTTSAYSYEQYF,TRBD2,TRBV6-2/TRBV6-3
CASSLNRGPGNTIYF,TRBD1,TRBV7-2
CASSLSGGALNEQFF,TRBD2,TRBV7-2
CATSDETGGKDTQYF,TRBD1,TRBV24-1
CASSPPGQMSTEQFF,TRBD1,TRBV18
CASSHPGVGTGELFF,.,TRBV3-1/TRBV3-2
CASSYSPTTYNSPLHF,.,TRBV18
CASSSGILGDQPQHF,.,TRBV5-6
CASSYEVYHNEQFF,.,TRBV6-2/TRBV6-3
CASSLGFRDEQYF,.,TRBV5-4
CASSLESGNYGYTF,.,TRBV5-4
CASSPLRGREDTQYF,.,TRBV11-2
CASSPREALKYGYTF,.,TRBV7-9
CASSPGSAPTASTDTQYF,.,TRBV18
CASSSVNYGYTF,.,TRBV7-9
CSVEDPPGQGNADTIYF,TRBD1,TRBV29-1
CASSRGGTGRNTGELFF,TRBD1,TRBV3-1/TRBV3-2
CASSQGQGIFPGANVLTF,TRBD1,TRBV5-4
CASSLGFSGGAGETQYF,TRBD2,TRBV7-2
CASSQQYYGYTF,.,TRBV6-2/TRBV6-3
CASSYTPDSATNYGYTF,.,TRBV6-2/TRBV6-3
CASSSPLPGQPYGYTF,TRBD1,TRBV6-5
CASRESGFQETQYF,.,TRBV28
CASSLGPQGDYGYTF,TRBD1,TRBV5-1
CASSDTPAVDEKLFF,.,TRBV2
CAISRENRGEAFF,.,TRBV10-3
CASSLEQNTEAFF,.,TRBV7-2
CASSQTSGGGNTETQYF,TRBD2,TRBV3-1/TRBV3-2
CASSAKGGNTLNEQFF,.,TRBV7-3
CASSIRRGSYGYTF,.,TRBV19
CASSQGTGDQPQHF,TRBD1,TRBV4-2